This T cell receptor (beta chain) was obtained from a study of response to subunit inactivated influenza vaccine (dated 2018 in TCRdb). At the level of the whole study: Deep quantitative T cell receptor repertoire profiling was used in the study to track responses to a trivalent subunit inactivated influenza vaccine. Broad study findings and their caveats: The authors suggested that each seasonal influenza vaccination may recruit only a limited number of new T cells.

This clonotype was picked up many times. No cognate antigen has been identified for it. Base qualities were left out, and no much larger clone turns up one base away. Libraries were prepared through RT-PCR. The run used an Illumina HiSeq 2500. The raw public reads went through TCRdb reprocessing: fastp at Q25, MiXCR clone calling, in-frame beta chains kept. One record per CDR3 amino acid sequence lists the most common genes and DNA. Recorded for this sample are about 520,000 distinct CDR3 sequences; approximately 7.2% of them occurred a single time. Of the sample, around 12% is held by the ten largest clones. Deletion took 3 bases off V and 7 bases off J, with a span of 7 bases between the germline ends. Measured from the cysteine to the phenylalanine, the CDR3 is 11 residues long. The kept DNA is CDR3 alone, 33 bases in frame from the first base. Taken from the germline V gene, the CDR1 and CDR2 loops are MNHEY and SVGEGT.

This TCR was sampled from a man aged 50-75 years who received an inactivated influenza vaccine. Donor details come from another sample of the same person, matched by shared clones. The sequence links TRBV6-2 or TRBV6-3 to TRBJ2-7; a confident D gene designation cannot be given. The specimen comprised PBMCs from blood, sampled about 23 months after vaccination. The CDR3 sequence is CASSYAWEQYF. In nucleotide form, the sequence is TGTGCCAGCAGTTATGCGTGGGAGCAGTACTTC.